This T cell receptor (beta chain) was captured by sequencing in a study of molecular identifiers for immune sequencing clone quantification. Study-wide context: Four of five splits of RNA from approximately 22,000 or 94,000 naive CD8 cells were sequenced in replicates.

This CDR3 spans 15 amino acids. Germline loops: CDR1 SGHDT, CDR2 YYEEEE. The ends were cut back, 4 bases at V and 2 bases at J, with 13 bases in the middle. In preparing bulk TCR libraries, previously described methods and listed TCR primers were used. Each CDR3 protein is one row after TCRdb ran MiXCR on the PCR reads. The sample includes some 590,000 distinct CDR3 sequences, around 25% of them seen just once. Ten or more counts support this clonotype. Sample: naive CD8+ T cells from blood, with Jurkat cell RNA spiked in. Stated subset: FACS-sorted CD8+CD4-CCR7+CD45RA+ naive T cells. The source of this sequence is a human donor in good health. Some libraries in this study had Jurkat cell RNA spiked in. This chain joins TRBV5-6 and TRBJ2-1, with D possibly TRBD2 on 7 matching bases. This CDR3 is CASSPGGAPYNEQFF. Here the CDR3 DNA reads TGTGCCAGCAGCCCGGGGGGCGCTCCCTACAATGAGCAGTTCTTC.